This TCR beta chain emerged from a study of T cells after posttransplantation cyclophosphamide. Study-wide points: Donor-recipient repertoire similarity was low at 1-2 months, rising over year one. Skin or GI-infiltrating T cells shared few TRB sequences with blood.

Profiled with immunoSEQ multiplex PCR; TCRdb holds only in-frame clones, not every one. The sample lists approximately 45,000 clones, roughly 93% occurring once. On the day of bone marrow donation, the related graft donor provided peripheral blood. Of note for this clone: The target antigen is unknown.

This CDR3 contains 18 residues. The trim removed 2 bases at V and 1 base at J, leaving 10 bases unmatched. Germline CDR1 is WNHNN and CDR2 is SYGVQD (reference sequence). The TCR was taken from a woman in her fifties or sixties in good health and a related stem cell transplant donor. The sequenced material came from PBMCs. The chain employs TRBV10-1 and TRBJ2-5; 10 bases are shared with TRBD2. CDR3 residues: CASSEPRASGGAQETQYF. The CDR3 DNA reads TGCGCCAGCAGTGAGCCCCGGGCTAGCGGGGGAGCCCAAGAGACCCAGTACTTC.